These 10 T cell receptor beta chains were sequenced from one sample in a study of T cell clonality in common variable immunodeficiency. Assay used: immunoSEQ multiplex PCR; TCRdb lists only in-frame clones, some missing. Recorded here are 35,000 to 50,000 clones, none singletons. Sequencing was done on a sample of peripheral blood mononuclear cells. Receptor source: a person between 18 and 75 years old in good health.

This clone showed up many times. The read terminates 3 residues before the CDR3 end, so the remaining end is supplied by the germline J gene. The chain links TRBV5-1 to TRBJ2-1, with 16 nucleotides matching TRBD2. The CDR3 runs 20 residues. J was trimmed by 1 base and V by 0 bases; bases with no gene match: 7. CDR1 SGHRS and CDR2 YFSETQ come from the germline V gene. Incomplete CDR3 DNA: TGCGCCAGCAGCTTGGGGCCGGGGGGACTAGCGGGAGGGTCCTACAATGAG. Translating gives CASSLGPGGLAGGSYNE. The entire CDR3 is CASSLGPGGLAGGSYNEQFF.

This clone has a count of ten or more. The CDR3 end falls 3 residues outside the read, so it is completed with the germline J gene. The genes are TRBV5-1 and TRBJ2-2; a possible D gene is TRBD2 (6 bases). CDR3 length: 17 residues. The V gene lost 7 bases and the J gene lost 0 bases, with 19 bases spanning the gap. In germline, CDR1 is SGHRS, CDR2 YFSETQ. The part of the CDR3 DNA that was read is TGCGCCAGCTTTCTGGAGGGCCCCGGTGCGAACACCGGGGAG. Amino acid sequence: CASFLEGPGANTGE. In full, the CDR3 reads CASFLEGPGANTGELFF.

This clone was recorded at least ten times. The read comes to an end 3 residues before the CDR3 does, leaving the germline J gene to fill in the end. The chain carries TRBV5-1 and TRBJ2-1; 7 nucleotides agree with TRBD1. V was clipped by 7 bases and J by 2 bases; unmatched bases: 12. Germline CDR1 and CDR2: SGHRS and YFSETQ. The CDR3 has 16 amino acids. CDR3 protein: CASAPNGQDTYNEQFF. Incomplete CDR3 DNA: TGCGCCAGCGCCCCCAATGGACAGGACACCTACAATGAG.

This clone was detected many times. The read comes to an end 3 residues before the CDR3 does, leaving the germline J gene to fill in the end. The V call is TRBV3-1 (or the pseudogene TRBV3-2), the J call TRBJ1-6; TRBD1 might be the D (6 bases). The V gene's germline CDR1 is LGHDT and CDR2 YNNKEL (reference sequence). V was pared by 6 bases and J by 8 bases, with 20 bases between. There are 16 residues in the CDR3. CDR3 amino acids: CASSYHRVTRDSPLHF. The covered CDR3 bases are TGTGCCAGCAGTTACCACAGGGTCACAAGGGATTCACCC.

This clone was detected ten times or more. From the germline J gene comes the end of the CDR3, since the read stops 3 residues before it. The gene calls are TRBV12-3 or TRBV12-4 and TRBJ2-7, with 8 nucleotides matching TRBD1. J lost 0 bases, V lost 6 bases, and 4 bases had no gene match. The CDR3 length is 14 residues. CDR3 DNA (partial): TGTGCCAGCAGCCTACAGGGGGTCTCCTACGAG. It yields the protein CASSLQGVSYE. The whole CDR3 reads CASSLQGVSYEQYF.

This clone came up many times. CDR3 sequence: CASSAPGYGYTF. Partial CDR3 DNA: TGTGCCAGTAGCGCCCCCGGCTATGGC. J is TRBJ1-2 and V is TRBV19; the D is unclear. The CDR3 is cut off 3 residues early in the read; its end comes from the germline J gene. V was clipped by 6 bases and J by 4 bases, with 9 bases between them. Germline V CDR1 and CDR2: LNHDA, SQIVND (reference sequence). The CDR3 length is 12 residues.

This clone was seen at least ten times. The sequence runs out 3 residues before the end of the CDR3; the remainder is reconstructed from the germline J gene. The genes are TRBV2 and TRBJ2-1; maybe TRBD2 (6 bases). The V gene's germline CDR1 is SNHLY and CDR2 FYNNEI. The CDR3 contains 14 residues. With 3 bases removed from V and 5 bases from J, the gap between germline ends came to 11 bases. The CDR3 region is CASSDWGGDNEQFF. The DNA read from the CDR3 is TGTGCCAGCAGTGATTGGGGCGGGGACAATGAG.

In regard to this clone: The missing CDR3 end, 3 residues past where the read stops, is filled in from the germline J gene. The V call is TRBV18, the J call TRBJ1-1; 9 positions agree with TRBD1. This CDR3 has 15 residues. The V segment lost 6 bases and the J segment 3 bases; nucleotides outside the gene matches: 8. Germline V CDR1 and CDR2: KGHSH, LQKENI. The CDR3 DNA, read in part, is TGTGCCAGCTCCCTCGGGACAGGGAAGGACACTGAA. It translates to CASSLGTGKDTE. Given in full, the CDR3 is CASSLGTGKDTEAFF.

This clone was seen many times. Read data end 3 residues before the CDR3 end; the end is taken from the germline J gene. This rearrangement joins TRBV2 to TRBJ2-3; 8 positions match TRBD2. Trimming took 2 bases from V and 6 from J; bases not matched to a gene: 4. The CDR3 consists of 14 residues. The germline V gene has CDR1 SNHLY and CDR2 FYNNEI. The CDR3 is CASSEQAGDDTQYF. The covered CDR3 bases are TGTGCCAGCAGTGAACAAGCGGGGGACGATACG.

Many counts were recorded for this clone. The CDR3 is cut off 3 residues early in the read; its end comes from the germline J gene. The chain recombines TRBV29-1 with TRBJ2-7, with TRBD2 as a possible D gene (6 bases). Germline V gene lookup returns CDR1 SQVTM and CDR2 ANQGSEA. V gave up 2 bases and J gave up 6 bases, with 20 bases separating them. The CDR3 is 15 amino acids. Incomplete CDR3 DNA: TGCAGCGTTGAACGCGGAAGCGGGCTGTATCGCGAG. Translated, it gives CSVERGSGLYRE. Given in full, the CDR3 is CSVERGSGLYREQYF.